The 5 T cell receptor beta chains presented below share a single source sample, sequenced in a study of blood T cell repertoires in COVID-19. The method was immunoSEQ multiplex PCR; TCRdb's version includes in-frame clones alone and lacks a portion of them. Of roughly 200,000 clones in the sample, 88% were seen once. The material sequenced was peripheral blood. The receptor set was obtained from a man aged 40-50 years with active or convalescent COVID-19.

The chain combines TRBV6-2 or TRBV6-3 with TRBJ1-4; D perhaps matches TRBD1 (6 bases). V was pared by 0 bases and J by 10 bases, with 12 bases between. The CDR3 runs 14 residues. Germline V gives CDR1 MNHEY, CDR2 SVGEGT. The chain's CDR3 is CASSYSTGLVKLFF. As DNA, the CDR3 is TGTGCCAGCAGTTACTCTACAGGGTTGGTAAAACTGTTTTTT.

A word on this clone: Other DNA sequences in this sample translate to the same CDR3. The chain has TRBV7-2 and TRBJ2-7, with TRBD2 matching 14 bases. V shed 5 bases, J shed 4 bases, and the junction held 7 bases outside the gene matches. This CDR3 region has 16 residues. Germline assignment: CDR1 SGHTA and CDR2 FQGNSA. CDR3 bases: TGTGCCAGCAGCCTCCGGACTAGCGGGGGGAGGTACGAGCAGTACTTC. This sequence encodes CASSLRTSGGRYEQYF.

The chain is built from TRBV10-3 and TRBJ1-4; D not resolved. V was clipped by 7 bases and J by 7 bases, with 7 bases between them. The CDR3 length is 11 residues. The germline CDR1 and CDR2 sequences are ENHRY and SYGVKD. This CDR3 is CAITSTEKLFF. DNA for the CDR3: TGTGCCATCACTAGTACTGAAAAACTGTTTTTT.

J is TRBJ1-2 and V is TRBV5-4; D remains ambiguous. CDR3 length equals 13 residues. CDR1 is SGHNT and CDR2 is YYREEE in the germline V gene (reference sequence). V lost 0 bases and J lost 7, with 10 bases in between. CDR3 protein: CASSLGEFGGYTF. CDR3 nucleotides: TGTGCCAGCAGCTTGGGGGAGTTTGGTGGCTACACCTTC.

This chain links TRBV5-1 with TRBJ1-3; 9 nucleotides align to TRBD1. The CDR3 contains 17 residues. V trimming: 1 base; J trimming: 3 bases; junction bases outside the gene matches: 8. Germline CDR1 is SGHRS and CDR2 is YFSETQ. The CDR3 sequence is CASSLSTGGSDGNTIYF. In DNA, the CDR3 is TGCGCCAGCAGCTTGAGTACAGGGGGCAGTGATGGAAACACCATATATTTT.